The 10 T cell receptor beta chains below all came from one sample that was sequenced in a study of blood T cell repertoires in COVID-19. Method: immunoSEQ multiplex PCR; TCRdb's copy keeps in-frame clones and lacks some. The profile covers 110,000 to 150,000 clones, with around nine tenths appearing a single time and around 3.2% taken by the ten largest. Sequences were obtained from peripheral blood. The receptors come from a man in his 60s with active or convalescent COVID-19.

This CDR3 reads CASSDSAGLDTQYF. The CDR3 DNA reads TGTGCCAGCAGTGACTCGGCAGGGCTGGATACGCAGTATTTT. This chain uses TRBV6-4 with TRBJ2-3, with a possible D match to TRBD1 (5 bases). The V end lost 0 bases, the J end lost 6 bases, and 10 bases lay between the germline ends. The CDR3 length is 14 residues. Germline V CDR1 and CDR2: MRHNA, SNTAGT.

The CDR3 loop reads CASIGQGWIETQYF. Here the CDR3 DNA reads TGTGCCAGTATCGGACAGGGCTGGATAGAGACCCAGTACTTC. The V gene is TRBV6-5, the J gene TRBJ2-5; 8 bases are shared with TRBD1. Germline-derived CDR1 and CDR2 are MNHEY and SVGAGI. The V gene end was trimmed by 9 bases and the J gene end by 4 bases; junction bases not matched to a gene: 10. There are 14 residues in the CDR3.

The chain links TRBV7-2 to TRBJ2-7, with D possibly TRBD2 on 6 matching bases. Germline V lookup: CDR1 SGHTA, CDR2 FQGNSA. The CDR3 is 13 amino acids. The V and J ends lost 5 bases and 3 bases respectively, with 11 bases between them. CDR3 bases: TGTGCCAGCAGCCCTGCGGGGAACTACGAGCAGTACTTC. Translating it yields CASSPAGNYEQYF.

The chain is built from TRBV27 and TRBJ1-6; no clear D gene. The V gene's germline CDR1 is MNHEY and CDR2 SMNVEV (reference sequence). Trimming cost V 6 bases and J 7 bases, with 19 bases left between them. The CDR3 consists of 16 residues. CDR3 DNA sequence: TGTGCCAGCAGCCTGAGACCGACCGCGGGGAATTCACCCCTCCACTTT. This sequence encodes CASSLRPTAGNSPLHF.

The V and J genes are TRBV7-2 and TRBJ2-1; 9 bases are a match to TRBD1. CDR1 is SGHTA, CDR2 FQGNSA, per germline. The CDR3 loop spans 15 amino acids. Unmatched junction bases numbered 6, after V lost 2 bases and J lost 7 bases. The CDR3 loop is CASSLKGQGLNEQFF. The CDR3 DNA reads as TGTGCCAGCAGCTTAAAGGGACAGGGCTTGAATGAGCAGTTCTTC. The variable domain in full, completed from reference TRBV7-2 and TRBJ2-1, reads GAGVSQSPSNKVTEKGKDVELRCDPISGHTALYWYRQSLGQGLEFLIYFQGNSAPDKSGLPSDRFSAERTGGSVSTLTIQRTQQEDSAVYLCASSLKGQGLNEQFFGPGTRLTVL.

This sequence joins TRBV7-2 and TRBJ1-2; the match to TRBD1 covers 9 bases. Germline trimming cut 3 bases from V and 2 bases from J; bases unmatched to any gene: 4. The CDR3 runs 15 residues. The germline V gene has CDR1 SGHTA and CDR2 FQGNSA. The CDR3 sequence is CASSLGTGLNYGYTF. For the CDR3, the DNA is TGTGCCAGCAGCTTGGGGACAGGGTTGAACTATGGCTACACCTTC.

DNA of the CDR3: TGCGCCAGCAGCTTGGCACAGGGGAAAAACACCATATATTTT. It codes for CASSLAQGKNTIYF. The V and J genes are TRBV5-1 and TRBJ1-3; 7 nucleotides agree with TRBD1. The CDR3 sequence is 14 residues long. Unmatched junction bases numbered 3, after V lost 0 bases and J lost 6 bases. The germline V gene has CDR1 SGHRS and CDR2 YFSETQ.

The CDR3 DNA is TGTGCCAGCTCCGGGGAGACTGGGTATAATTCACCCCTCCACTTT. Its protein is CASSGETGYNSPLHF. This sequence joins TRBV18 and TRBJ1-6; no reliable D call. Germline V gene lookup returns CDR1 KGHSH and CDR2 LQKENI. V was shortened by 6 bases and J by 4 bases, with 13 bases between the two germline ends. This CDR3 is built from 15 residues.

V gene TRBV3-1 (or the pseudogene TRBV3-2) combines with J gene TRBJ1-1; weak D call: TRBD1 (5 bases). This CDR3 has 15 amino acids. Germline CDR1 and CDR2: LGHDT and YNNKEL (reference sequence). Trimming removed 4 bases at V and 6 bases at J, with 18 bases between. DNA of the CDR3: TGTGCCAGCAGCCCCCCCGACCAGGGATTCCCTGAAGCTTTCTTT. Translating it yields CASSPPDQGFPEAFF.

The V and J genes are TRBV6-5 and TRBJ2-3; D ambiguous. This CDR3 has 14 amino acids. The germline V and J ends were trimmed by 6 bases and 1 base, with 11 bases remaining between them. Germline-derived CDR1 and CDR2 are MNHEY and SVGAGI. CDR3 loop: CASSSVSGTDTQYF. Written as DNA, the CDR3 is TGTGCCAGCAGCTCAGTCTCAGGCACAGATACGCAGTATTTT.